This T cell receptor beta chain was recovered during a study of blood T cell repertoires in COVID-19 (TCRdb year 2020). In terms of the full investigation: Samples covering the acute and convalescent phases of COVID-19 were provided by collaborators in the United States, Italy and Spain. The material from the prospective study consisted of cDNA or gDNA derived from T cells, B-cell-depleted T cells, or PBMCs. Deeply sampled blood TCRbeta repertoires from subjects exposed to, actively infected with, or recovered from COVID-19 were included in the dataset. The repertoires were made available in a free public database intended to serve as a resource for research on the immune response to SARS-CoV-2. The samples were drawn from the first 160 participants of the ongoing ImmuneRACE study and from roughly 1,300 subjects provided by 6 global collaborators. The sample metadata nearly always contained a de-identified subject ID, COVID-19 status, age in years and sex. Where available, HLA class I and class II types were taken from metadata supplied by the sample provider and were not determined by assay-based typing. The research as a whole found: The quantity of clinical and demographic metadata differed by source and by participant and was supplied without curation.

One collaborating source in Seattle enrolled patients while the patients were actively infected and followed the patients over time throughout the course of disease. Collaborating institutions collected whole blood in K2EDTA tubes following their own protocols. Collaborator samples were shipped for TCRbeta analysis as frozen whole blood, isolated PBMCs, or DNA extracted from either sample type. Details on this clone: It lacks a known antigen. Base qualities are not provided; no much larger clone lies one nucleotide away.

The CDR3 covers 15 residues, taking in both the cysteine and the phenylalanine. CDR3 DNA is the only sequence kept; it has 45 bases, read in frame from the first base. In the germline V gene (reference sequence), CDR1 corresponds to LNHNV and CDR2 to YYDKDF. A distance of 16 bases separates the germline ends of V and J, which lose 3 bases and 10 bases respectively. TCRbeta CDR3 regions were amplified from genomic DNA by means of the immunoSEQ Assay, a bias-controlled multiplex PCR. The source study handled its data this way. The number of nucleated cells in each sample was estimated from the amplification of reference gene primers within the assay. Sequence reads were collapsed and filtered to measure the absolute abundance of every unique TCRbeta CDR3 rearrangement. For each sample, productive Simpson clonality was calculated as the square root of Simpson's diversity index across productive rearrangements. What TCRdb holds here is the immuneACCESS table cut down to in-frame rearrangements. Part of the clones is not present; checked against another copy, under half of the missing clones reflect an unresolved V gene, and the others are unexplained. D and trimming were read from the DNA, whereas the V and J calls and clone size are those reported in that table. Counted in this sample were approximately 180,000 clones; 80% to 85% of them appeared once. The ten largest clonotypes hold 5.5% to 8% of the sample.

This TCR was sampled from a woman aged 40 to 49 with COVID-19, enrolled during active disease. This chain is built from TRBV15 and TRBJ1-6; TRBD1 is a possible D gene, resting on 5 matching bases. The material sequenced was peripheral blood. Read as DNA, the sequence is TGTGCCACCAGCAGGCAACTTTCAGGGTCATCACCCCTCCACTTT. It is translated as CATSRQLSGSSPLHF. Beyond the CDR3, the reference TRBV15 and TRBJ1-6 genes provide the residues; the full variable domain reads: DAMVIQNPRYQVTQFGKPVTLSCSQTLNHNVMYWYQQKSSQAPKLLFHYYDKDFNNEADTPDNFQSRRPNTSFCFLDIRSPGLGDTAMYLCATSRQLSGSSPLHFGNGTRLTVT.